This T cell receptor (beta chain) was sequenced in a study of T cells expressing NK-cell markers. Study details: According to the study, TCR beta repertoires originated from sorted CD3+CD56+NKG2C+, CD3+CD56+NKG2C- and CD3+CD56-NKG2C+ T cells. Study-wide results and limits: Leadership of the CD3+CD56-NKG2C+ fraction also belonged to these clonotypes in several donors. There remained a lack of clarity about HCMV specificity of expanded NKG2C+ T cell clones.

Generation of TCR beta cDNA was performed by 5'RACE template switching incorporating UMIs. TCRdb reprocessed the 5' RACE reads and keeps a single row for each CDR3 protein, giving no DNA. The data include about 390,000 distinct CDR3 sequences; the top ten clones carry about 10%. As for this clonotype: Its target is unknown.

The CDR3 is 16 amino acids. Germline loops: CDR1 LNHDA, CDR2 SQIVND (reference sequence). The chain has TRBV19 and TRBJ2-2; TCRdb's D gene call, TRBD2, goes unchecked for lack of DNA. This clonotype was obtained from a woman in her forties or fifties in good health. The sequenced sample consisted of blood T cells: a sorted CD56 or NKG2C T cell subset, CD4+ or CD8+ T cells, or bulk PBMC T cells (not recorded which). The CDR3 here is CASSIAGPPNTGELFF.